A selection of T cell receptor beta chains follows, all from one sample in a study of T cells in Graves' hyperthyroidism and ophthalmopathy. A single record per CDR3 protein comes from TCRdb applying MiXCR to the multiplex PCR reads. This sample carries hundreds of thousands of distinct CDR3 sequences, approximately 14% of them seen once, and the ten largest clones take more than 8.5%. The specimen was blood. Receptor source: a woman between 18 and 30 years old with Graves' hyperthyroidism. CDR3s leave out the opening cysteine and the closing phenylalanine or tryptophan.

v_gene	len	j_gene	CDR3aa
TRBV20-1	10	TRBJ2-1	SVKRGYNEQF
TRBV5-8	10	TRBJ1-1	ASSLKSTEAF
TRBV28	13	TRBJ2-3	ASSPPAGNADTQY
TRBV12-3/TRBV12-4	10	TRBJ2-3	ASSSPGNTQY
TRBV4-1	12	TRBJ1-4	ASSQGSGNEKLF
TRBV28	13	TRBJ1-6	ASSPGSLYNSPLH
TRBV2	11	TRBJ2-2	ASFGGWTGELF
TRBV28	13	TRBJ2-1	ASSLTGPAYNEQF
TRBV20-1	12	TRBJ2-3	SARDRGSLDTQY
TRBV30	13	TRBJ2-5	AWRGLAGDTKTQY
TRBV5-1	13	TRBJ2-1	ASSLNVVSYNEQF
TRBV10-3	12	TRBJ2-1	ATNPGLATNEQF
TRBV5-5	13	TRBJ1-2	ASSLITGFAYGYT
TRBV20-1	11	TRBJ1-2	SAGQDRDYGYT
TRBV3-1	14	TRBJ2-7	ASSQGTWGQSYEQY
TRBV7-6	13	TRBJ2-7	ASSRVGGGHYEQY
TRBV5-6	10	TRBJ1-1	ASSLGIAEAF
TRBV27	14	TRBJ1-2	VSSLAGRPYNYGYT
TRBV28	12	TRBJ1-2	ASRPSKGSYGYT
TRBV7-3	12	TRBJ2-5	ASSPRGPGETQY
TRBV30	14	TRBJ2-2	AWKSPREPITGELF
TRBV30	12	TRBJ1-5	AWSDVRGTQPQH
TRBV7-9	10	TRBJ1-2	ASSSWTGGYT
TRBV10-3	12	TRBJ2-5	AIRTQGRQETQY
TRBV27	13	TRBJ2-2	ASSLGPSNAGELF
TRBV19	12	TRBJ2-1	ASSISVSHNEQF
TRBV4-3	13	TRBJ2-7	ASSQDWAAIYEQY
TRBV7-9	15	TRBJ1-5	ASSQGTGRLSNQPQH
TRBV4-3	17	TRBJ2-2	ASSQDLPVGSMGTGELF
TRBV11-2	11	TRBJ1-1	ASSLGGRDEAF
TRBV20-1	12	TRBJ1-5	SVGRSGGNQPQH
TRBV20-1	11	TRBJ1-2	SARDRDHYGYT
TRBV27	11	TRBJ1-1	ASSGLAGTEAF
TRBV10-3	11	TRBJ1-2	AISEQPKYGYT
TRBV19	11	TRBJ1-5	ASMGGFEQPQH
TRBV7-9	16	TRBJ2-5	ASSRGTSGSPRVETQY
TRBV9	12	TRBJ2-7	ASSVGDRASEQY
TRBV28	13	TRBJ2-5	ASSLLEGTQETQY
TRBV12-3/TRBV12-4	8	TRBJ2-1	ASSRDEQF
TRBV5-6	10	TRBJ1-1	ASSLAVTEAS
TRBV7-6	14	TRBJ2-2	ASSPMEGQVAGELF